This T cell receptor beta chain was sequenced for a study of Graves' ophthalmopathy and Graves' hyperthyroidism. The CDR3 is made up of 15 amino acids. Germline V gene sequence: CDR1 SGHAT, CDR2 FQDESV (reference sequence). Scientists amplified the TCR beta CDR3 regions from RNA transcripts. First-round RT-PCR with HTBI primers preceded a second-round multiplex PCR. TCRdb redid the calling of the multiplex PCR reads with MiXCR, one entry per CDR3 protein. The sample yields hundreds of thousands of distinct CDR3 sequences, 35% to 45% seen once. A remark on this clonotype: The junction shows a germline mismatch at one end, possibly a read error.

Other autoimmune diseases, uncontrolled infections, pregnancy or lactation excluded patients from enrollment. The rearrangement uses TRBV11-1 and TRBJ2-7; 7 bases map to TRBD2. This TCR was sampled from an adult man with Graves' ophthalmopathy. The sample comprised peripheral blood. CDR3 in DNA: TGTGCCAACAGCTTAAGAGCGGGGAGCTCCTACGAGCAGTACTTC. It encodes CANSLRAGSSYEQYF. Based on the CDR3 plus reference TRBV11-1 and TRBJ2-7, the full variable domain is EAEVAQSPRYKITEKSQAVAFWCDPISGHATLYWYRQILGQGPELLVQFQDESVVDDSQLPKDRFSAERLKGVDSTLKIQPAELGDSAMYLCANSLRAGSSYEQYFGPGTRLTVT.